This entry is about one T cell receptor beta chain. The specificity of this receptor is unknown. Base qualities are not recorded, but no much larger clone differs from it by a single base. The donors were healthy, HIV-negative adults with no recently reported acute infections or vaccinations. All donors were Caucasian adults living in Nashville, Tennessee, USA. Magnetic negative selection was used to enrich CD4+ T cells, after which naive cells were positively selected on CD45RA and the negative fraction became the memory subset. Blood was collected by leukapheresis, and PBMCs were isolated by Ficoll-Histopaque density gradient centrifugation and then cryopreserved in liquid nitrogen vapor phase. Analytical flow cytometry was used to check the purity and quantity of each magnetically sorted T cell population. Genomic DNA was isolated from each sorted fraction and quantified by UV absorbance on a Nanodrop 2000c.

This sample was included in a study of shared clonotypes between healthy human individuals (dated by TCRdb to 2019 to 2021). A note on the overall study: Three men and two women, aged 18 to 49 years, made up the cohort. For each donor, CD4 naive and CD4 memory were each run on three plates, CD8 naive on two plates, and CD8 memory on one plate. The study deeply sequenced blood TCR repertoires of about 5 healthy adults to estimate repertoire size and the extent of clonotype sharing between individuals. Libraries were prepared and TCR repertoires were sequenced by different laboratories using diverse techniques, in order to increase sequencing depth and limit assay-specific biases. Leukapheresis yielded between about 0.94 and 9.5 billion PBMCs per donor.

Using the deep immunoSEQ assay, TCR CDR3 regions were amplified from genomic DNA by multiplex PCR. For each cell subset, the extracted genomic DNA was distributed evenly across all wells of several immunoSEQ 96-well plates, and each plate served as one replicate. For sorted subsets, around 0.2 ug of genomic DNA, equivalent to 30,000 or so T cell genomes, went into each replicate PCR. Purified libraries were quantified with a Qubit 3.0 fluorometer, sized on a Bioanalyzer 2100, and re-quantified with the KAPA Library Quantification kit. A separate single-read 150-cycle Illumina NextSeq 550 flow cell was used to sequence each immunoSEQ 96-well plate. From the authors' description of their analysis: Because the immunoSEQ output included only junctional sequences and no quality scores, the filtering could not be the same as the filtering used for full-length reads. Sequences were annotated with PyIR, a Python wrapper for IgBLAST v1.9, using IMGT germline references to assign V/J genes and CDR3. Reads were removed for weak V/J assignments (E-value above 1e-6), missing CDR3, stop codons, out-of-frame junctions, or ambiguous translated residues. V3J clonotypes were defined as sequences sharing the same inferred V gene, J gene, and CDR3 amino acid sequence. Percentage overlap between repertoires was computed as shared unique clonotypes divided by the size of the smaller repertoire. Richness of each repertoire was evaluated using RTK rarefaction, the Chao1 estimator, and Recon v2.1 estimates of unobserved clonotypes. OLGA was used to compute generation probabilities for all TCRbeta clonotypes that the gDNA method yielded from several donors. TCRdb mirrors the immuneACCESS table, restricted to in-frame sequences. Some clones are absent from its copies; in checked studies, under half trace to an unresolved V gene, and the reason for the others is unknown. V and J calls and clone size are given by that table; D and trimming were obtained from the DNA. For this sample there are roughly 2.2 million clones; 85% to 95% appear just once. 0.37% of the sample is in the top ten clones.

V is shortened by 7 bases, J by 0 bases, and the region joining them spans 10 bases. Reading from cysteine to phenylalanine, the CDR3 counts 15 amino acids. The retained sequence is limited to the CDR3, 45 bases, with the frame set at the first base. CDR1 and CDR2 are read off the germline V gene (reference sequence) as LNHDA and SQIVND. The paper as a whole reports these results and caveats: Pairwise subsampling led to the expectation that sequencing depth would affect the degree of clonotype sharing among donors. Incomplete sequencing was indicated by rarefaction of sorted-subset datasets, despite the large sequencing depth. Across a handful of donors, about 4.5% of naive CD4, around 3.3% of naive CD8, approximately 2.5% of memory CD4, and under 0.45% of memory CD8 clonotypes were shared. Naive subsets generally had larger estimated clonotype richness than memory subsets did. Sampling was limited to blood, and TCR repertoires in tissue likely differ from TCR repertoires in blood. Compared with non-shared clonotypes, the clonotypes found in all four sorted-subset donors had higher generation probabilities. Because the study included a small number of donors, the genetic and exposure-history diversity represented was limited.

The clonotype originates from a man aged 18 to 29 in good health. Some clones in this sample may be carry-over from other donors' samples. The sample was naive CD4+ T cells from PBMCs. The cell subset or site label corresponds to: CD45RA+ positively selected. The chain employs TRBV19 and TRBJ2-6; the D gene is unclear. The CDR3 region has the sequence CASKTFHSGANVLTF. The DNA reads TGTGCCAGTAAGACTTTTCACTCTGGGGCCAACGTCCTGACTTTC.